This T cell receptor beta chain was observed in a study of blood T cell repertoires in COVID-19. Whole-study context: Acute and convalescent COVID-19 specimens originated in the United States, Italy and Spain.

The study drew participants aged about 18 to 95 years from 24 US areas. Allocation to cohorts depended on clinical history reported by the participants. Donors in Cohort 3 who had recovered were those with two negative PCRs, healthcare professional clearance, or resolution of their symptoms. The method was immunoSEQ multiplex PCR; TCRdb's version includes in-frame clones alone and lacks a portion of them. The table records some 390,000 clones, 75% to 90% of them present only once. Germline V gene lookup returns CDR1 MNHNS and CDR2 SASEGT. The V gene lost 2 bases and the J gene lost 4 bases, with 8 bases spanning the gap. The CDR3 extends over 13 amino acids.

The source is a man aged 25-45 years who had recovered from COVID-19. The rearrangement uses TRBV6-1 and TRBJ1-2; D uncertain. Sequenced input: PBMCs or T cells enriched from blood (not recorded which). Here the CDR3 DNA reads TGTGCCAGCAGTGAAACCCGGTCCTATGGCTACACCTTC. Its translation: CASSETRSYGYTF.